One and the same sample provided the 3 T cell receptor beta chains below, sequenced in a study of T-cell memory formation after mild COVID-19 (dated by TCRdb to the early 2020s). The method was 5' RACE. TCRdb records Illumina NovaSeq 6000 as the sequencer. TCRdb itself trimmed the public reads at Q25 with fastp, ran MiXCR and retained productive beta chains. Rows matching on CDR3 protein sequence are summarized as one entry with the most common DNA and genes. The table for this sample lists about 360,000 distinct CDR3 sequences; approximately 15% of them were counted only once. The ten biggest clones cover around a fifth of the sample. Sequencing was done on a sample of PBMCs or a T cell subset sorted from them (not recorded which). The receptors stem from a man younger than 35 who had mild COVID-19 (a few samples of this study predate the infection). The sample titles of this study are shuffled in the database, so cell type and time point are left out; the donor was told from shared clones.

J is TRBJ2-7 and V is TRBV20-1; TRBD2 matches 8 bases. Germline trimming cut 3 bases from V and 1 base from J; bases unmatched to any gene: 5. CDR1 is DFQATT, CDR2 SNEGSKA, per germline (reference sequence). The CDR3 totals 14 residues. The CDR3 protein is CSARATSGSYEQYV. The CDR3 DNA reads TGCAGTGCTAGGGCCACTAGCGGTTCCTACGAGCAGTACGTC.

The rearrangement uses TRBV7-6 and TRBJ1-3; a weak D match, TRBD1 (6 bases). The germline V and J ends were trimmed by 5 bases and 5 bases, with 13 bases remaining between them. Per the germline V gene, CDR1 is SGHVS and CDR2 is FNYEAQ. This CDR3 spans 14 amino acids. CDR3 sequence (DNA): TGTGCCAGCAGCGACGGGCAGGGGAGAAACACCATATATTTT. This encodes CASSDGQGRNTIYF.

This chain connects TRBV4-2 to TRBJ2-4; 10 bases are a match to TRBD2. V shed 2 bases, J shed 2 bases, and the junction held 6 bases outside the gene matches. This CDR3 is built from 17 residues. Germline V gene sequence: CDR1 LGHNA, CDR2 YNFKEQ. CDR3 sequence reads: CASSQLAGDPTKNIQYF. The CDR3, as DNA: TGTGCCAGCAGCCAACTAGCGGGGGACCCAACCAAAAACATTCAGTACTTC.